Each of the 15 T cell receptor beta chains below was sequenced from the same sample in a study of monozygotic twins with inflammatory bowel disease. TCRdb re-called the 5' RACE reads; every CDR3 protein appears as one record, without DNA. This sample's table reports 150,000 or so distinct CDR3 sequences. What was sequenced was blood. The receptors were gathered from a human donor with ulcerative colitis or Crohn's disease, or a healthy co-twin of an affected twin (not recorded which).

V is TRBV28 and J is TRBJ2-7. The CDR3 is 13 residues long. Germline CDR1 and CDR2: MDHEN and SYDVKM. The CDR3 loop is CASSSGRIYEQYF. The complete variable domain, with remaining parts taken from reference TRBV28 and TRBJ2-7, reads DVKVTQSSRYLVKRTGEKVFLECVQDMDHENMFWYRQDPGLGLRLIYFSYDVKMKEKGDIPEGYSVSREKKERFSLILESASTNQTSMYLCASSSGRIYEQYFGPGTRLTVT.

The chain links TRBV4-2 to TRBJ1-3; as DNA is missing, the TRBD1 call by TCRdb cannot be tested. CDR3 length equals 17 residues. Germline V gene sequence: CDR1 LGHNA, CDR2 YNFKEQ. The CDR3 reads CASSQAGGSFSGNTIYF.

CDR3 amino acids: CASSRGTSGRDEQFF. The gene calls are TRBV7-9 and TRBJ2-1; the TCRdb call, TRBD2, lacks DNA for checking. CDR1 is SEHNR, CDR2 FQNEAQ, per germline (reference sequence). CDR3 length: 15 residues.

The genes are TRBV5-1 and TRBJ1-1. The CDR3 has 14 amino acids. From germline, CDR1 is SGHRS and CDR2 YFSETQ. CDR3: CASSLYSMNTEAFF. Based on the CDR3 plus reference TRBV5-1 and TRBJ1-1, the full variable domain is KAGVTQTPRYLIKTRGQQVTLSCSPISGHRSVSWYQQTPGQGLQFLFEYFSETQRNKGNFPGRFSGRQFSNSRSEMNVSTLELGDSALYLCASSLYSMNTEAFFGQGTRLTVV.

The chain carries TRBV10-3 and TRBJ2-1; the TRBD2 assignment by TCRdb is unverifiable without DNA. Germline V gene data show CDR1 as ENHRY and CDR2 as SYGVKD. The CDR3 has 16 residues. CDR3 loop: CAISESMPSGHNEQFF.

J is TRBJ1-2 and V is TRBV7-9; with no DNA, the TCRdb D assignment of TRBD1 cannot be verified. The length of the CDR3 is 13 residues. CDR1 and CDR2 (germline): SEHNR, FQNEAQ (reference sequence). The CDR3 sequence: CASSQGTGHGYTF.

This rearrangement joins TRBV10-3 to TRBJ2-7; TCRdb gives TRBD2 as the D gene, but with no DNA this cannot be confirmed. CDR1 is ENHRY, CDR2 SYGVKD, per germline. The length of the CDR3 is 14 residues. The chain's CDR3 is CAISLTSGSYEQYF.

The chain has TRBV6-2 or TRBV6-3 and TRBJ2-3. Germline loops: CDR1 MNHEY, CDR2 SVGEGT. CDR3 length: 12 amino acids. CDR3: CASSKSKGTQYF.

The chain combines TRBV13 with TRBJ2-7; TCRdb indicates TRBD2, and absent DNA this call remains unverified. Germline CDR1 reads PRHDT; CDR2 reads FYEKMQ (reference sequence). CDR3 size: 14 residues. The CDR3 here is CASSPGLAFDEQYF.

This rearrangement joins TRBV7-2 to TRBJ1-5; TCRdb lists TRBD1, though no DNA is available to test this call. The CDR3 contains 15 residues. The V gene's germline CDR1 is SGHTA and CDR2 FQGNSA. The chain's CDR3 is CASSVSGTQFQPQHF. The entire variable domain, with the rest obtained from reference TRBV7-2 and TRBJ1-5, is as follows: GAGVSQSPSNKVTEKGKDVELRCDPISGHTALYWYRQSLGQGLEFLIYFQGNSAPDKSGLPSDRFSAERTGGSVSTLTIQRTQQEDSAVYLCASSVSGTQFQPQHFGDGTRLSIL.

The genes are TRBV5-6 and TRBJ1-2; TCRdb gives TRBD1 as the D gene, but with no DNA this cannot be confirmed. Germline-derived CDR1 and CDR2 are SGHDT and YYEEEE. This CDR3 region has 12 residues. The CDR3 sequence is CASSEGVGSYTF.

The rearrangement joins TRBV28 to TRBJ1-3. CDR1 and CDR2 from the germline V gene are MDHEN and SYDVKM. There are 15 residues in the CDR3. This CDR3 reads CASSFPRQAGNTIYF. The variable domain in full, with the rest retrieved from reference TRBV28 and TRBJ1-3, is DVKVTQSSRYLVKRTGEKVFLECVQDMDHENMFWYRQDPGLGLRLIYFSYDVKMKEKGDIPEGYSVSREKKERFSLILESASTNQTSMYLCASSFPRQAGNTIYFGEGSWLTVV.

This chain connects TRBV7-2 to TRBJ2-2. This CDR3 is 13 amino acids long. Looked up from germline, CDR1 is SGHTA and CDR2 is FQGNSA. CDR3 loop: CASSPNWGGKLFF.

The chain joins TRBV10-3 to TRBJ2-5; TCRdb's D call of TRBD1 is untestable without DNA. The CDR3 is 13 residues long. Germline assignment: CDR1 ENHRY and CDR2 SYGVKD. This CDR3 is CAISEGARETQYF.

The chain employs TRBV6-5 and TRBJ2-2. CDR3 length: 15 residues. CDR1 MNHEY and CDR2 SVGAGI come from the germline V gene. CDR3: CASSYWATNTGELFF.